This TCR beta chain was recovered during a study of blood T cell repertoires in COVID-19. About the study: The United States, Italy and Spain were the sources of the acute and convalescent COVID-19 samples.

Per germline, CDR1 SEHNR and CDR2 FQNEAQ (reference sequence). Between the trimmed V and J ends, which lost 5 bases and 0 bases, there was a span of 8 bases. The CDR3 is 14 residues long. Adults between roughly 18 and 100 years of age took part from 24 US areas. Original processing methods: The authors estimated nucleated cell counts from reference gene primer amplification. TCRdb's table, derived via immunoSEQ multiplex PCR, lists solely in-frame clones and lacks some. Clonal size and the V and J genes are those of that table, whereas D and trimming came from the DNA. The top ten hold around 6% of the sample, which has about 200,000 clones, around 88% seen once.

The V call is TRBV7-9, the J call TRBJ1-5; D gene unclear. This clonotype originated in a man aged 35 to 55 with acute COVID-19. What was sequenced was PBMCs or T cells enriched from blood (not recorded which). The CDR3 DNA is TGTGCCAGCAGCATCCTAAATAGCAATCAGCCCCAGCATTTT. The encoded protein is CASSILNSNQPQHF. The full variable domain, completed using reference TRBV7-9 and TRBJ1-5, is DTGVSQNPRHKITKRGQNVTFRCDPISEHNRLYWYRQTLGQGPEFLTYFQNEAQLEKSRLLSDRFSAERPKGSFSTLEIQRTEQGDSAMYLCASSILNSNQPQHFGDGTRLSIL.